Following are 31 T cell receptor beta chains from one sample sequenced in a study of a mutant IDH1 vaccine in newly diagnosed glioma. The assay was immunoSEQ multiplex PCR, and TCRdb's table has in-frame clones only and misses some. This sample yields about 59,000 clones, of which 91% are seen a single time; over 2.5% belongs to the top ten. As for time point: baseline, week 1 (first vaccination visit). The treatment: pre-vaccination baseline after standard-of-care therapy. The sample here was PBMCs, taken from a glioma patient treated with radiotherapy, temozolomide or both. Receptors were obtained from a man aged 45-60 years with glioma.

The chain couples TRBV6-6 to TRBJ1-5; 8 bases fit TRBD1. V shed 5 bases and J 4 bases; nucleotides not matched to a gene: 7. The CDR3 is made up of 15 amino acids. In germline, CDR1 is MNHNY, CDR2 SVGAGI (reference sequence). The CDR3 reads CASSKGQGRNQPQHF. CDR3 bases: TGTGCCAGCAGTAAAGGACAGGGAAGAAATCAGCCCCAGCATTTT.

This clone was recorded a few times. This chain links TRBV7-9 with TRBJ1-1; D call uncertain. The CDR3 is 13 amino acids. Germline CDR1 SEHNR, CDR2 FQNEAQ (reference sequence). V was clipped by 6 bases and J by 4 bases, with 12 bases between them. The CDR3 DNA is TGTGCCAGCAGTCTCGGTACGATCACTGAAGCTTTCTTT. Translating it yields CASSLGTITEAFF.

This chain joins TRBV18 and TRBJ2-7, with D possibly being TRBD1 (6 bases). Trimming took 3 bases from V and 4 from J, leaving 13 bases between them. The CDR3 length is 14 residues. Germline CDR1 and CDR2: KGHSH and LQKENI. The CDR3 bases are TGTGCCAGCTCACCCGGGACACTTCAATACGAGCAGTACTTC. Protein: CASSPGTLQYEQYF.

This chain uses TRBV15 with TRBJ2-1, with D uncertain. The CDR3 loop spans 13 amino acids. Looked up from germline, CDR1 is LNHNV and CDR2 is YYDKDF (reference sequence). V gave up 5 bases and J gave up 4 bases, with 9 bases separating them. For the CDR3, the DNA is TGTGCCACCAGCCCGGGCCTTTACAATGAGCAGTTCTTC. This sequence encodes CATSPGLYNEQFF.

V is TRBV4-2 and J is TRBJ1-3, with 7 bases lining up with TRBD1. There are 16 residues in the CDR3. Trimming cost V 0 bases and J 3 bases; bases outside gene matches: 5. The germline V gene encodes CDR1 LGHNA and CDR2 YNFKEQ. The CDR3 protein is CASSQDPGTVGNTIYF. DNA of the CDR3: TGTGCCAGCAGCCAAGACCCCGGGACAGTTGGAAACACCATATATTTT.

CDR3 in DNA: TGTGCCAGCAGCTTAGCGAGGGCGCAGGGGGAGCTGTTTTTT. Translation gives CASSLARAQGELFF. This sequence joins TRBV7-9 and TRBJ2-2; D is perhaps TRBD2 (5 bases). CDR3 length: 14 amino acids. With 0 bases removed from V and 8 bases from J, the gap between germline ends came to 10 bases. Per germline, CDR1 SEHNR and CDR2 FQNEAQ (reference sequence).

The chain is built from TRBV5-1 and TRBJ2-7, with 10 bases that match TRBD2. V was pared by 4 bases and J by 0 bases, with 4 bases of the junction left unmatched. CDR3 size: 15 residues. From germline, CDR1 is SGHRS and CDR2 YFSETQ. The CDR3: CASSHGTSDSYEQYF. The CDR3 nucleotides read TGCGCCAGCAGCCACGGGACTAGCGACTCCTACGAGCAGTACTTC.

V is TRBV13 and J is TRBJ2-7; D may be TRBD1 (5 bases). Germline CDR1 reads PRHDT; CDR2 reads FYEKMQ (reference sequence). The CDR3 is made up of 16 amino acids. Trimming left V 6 bases short and J 2 bases short, with 20 bases between. CDR3 protein: CASSSRQTPSPYEQYF. CDR3 nucleotide sequence: TGTGCCAGCAGTTCGAGACAGACCCCTTCGCCCTACGAGCAGTACTTC. Based on the CDR3 plus reference TRBV13 and TRBJ2-7, the full variable domain is AAGVIQSPRHLIKEKRETATLKCYPIPRHDTVYWYQQGPGQDPQFLISFYEKMQSDKGSIPDRFSAQQFSDYHSELNMSSLELGDSALYFCASSSRQTPSPYEQYFGPGTRLTVT.

J is TRBJ2-7 and V is TRBV5-1; a possible D gene is TRBD2 (5 bases). The V and J ends lost 3 bases and 6 bases respectively, with 16 bases between them. CDR1 and CDR2 from the germline V gene are SGHRS and YFSETQ. This CDR3 contains 14 residues. The CDR3 DNA follows: TGCGCCAGCAGCTATGGGCAGAGGGCCTTCGAGCAGTACTTC. Its protein product is CASSYGQRAFEQYF.

The V and J genes are TRBV28 and TRBJ1-1, with D perhaps TRBD1 (5 bases). There are 17 residues in the CDR3. The ends were cut back, 6 bases at V and 0 bases at J, with 20 bases in the middle. Germline V gene data show CDR1 as MDHEN and CDR2 as SYDVKM. CDR3 sequence (DNA): TGTGCCAGCAGACTCATGGGGGGTCGAGGGGTGAACACTGAAGCTTTCTTT. Protein product: CASRLMGGRGVNTEAFF.

The chain is built from TRBV27 and TRBJ2-4; D is ambiguous. Looked up from germline, CDR1 is MNHEY and CDR2 is SMNVEV (reference sequence). The V end lost 3 bases, the J end lost 9 bases, and 15 bases lay between the germline ends. This CDR3 comprises 14 residues. DNA of the CDR3: TGTGCCAGCAGTTTTGGACCCGAGAACGGCATTCAGTACTTC. It is translated as CASSFGPENGIQYF.

V is TRBV10-1 and J is TRBJ2-5, with D perhaps matching TRBD2 (6 bases). This CDR3 has 18 residues. Deletions cut 3 bases from V and 1 base from J, with 21 bases between. Germline CDR1 WNHNN, CDR2 SYGVQD (reference sequence). The CDR3 sequence is CASSESRLTRGTQETQYF. The DNA for the CDR3 is TGCGCCAGCAGTGAATCTAGATTGACTAGAGGGACCCAAGAGACCCAGTACTTC.

V gene TRBV7-2 combines with J gene TRBJ2-7; TRBD2 agrees at 7 bases. The CDR3 covers 16 residues. Unmatched junction bases numbered 11, after V lost 5 bases and J lost 1 base. Germline V gene sequence: CDR1 SGHTA, CDR2 FQGNSA. For the CDR3, the DNA is TGTGCCAGCAGCCTACACGGGAGGCAGCCTTCCTACGAGCAGTACTTC. Residues: CASSLHGRQPSYEQYF.

V and J are TRBV11-1 and TRBJ2-2; TRBD2 is a possible D gene (6 bases). CDR1 is SGHAT and CDR2 is FQDESV in the germline V gene (reference sequence). CDR3 length: 14 residues. The germline V and J ends were trimmed by 0 bases and 7 bases, with 9 bases remaining between them. The CDR3 coding sequence is TGTGCCAGCAGCTTAGCGTCGCGGGGCGGGGAGCTGTTTTTT. Its translation: CASSLASRGGELFF.

The chain has TRBV15 and TRBJ2-5; 7 bases are shared with TRBD1. Germline CDR1 reads LNHNV; CDR2 reads YYDKDF (reference sequence). The CDR3 spans 13 residues. After removal of 3 bases from V and 3 bases from J, the junction contained 1 base not matched to a gene. This CDR3 is CATSRGTEETQYF. DNA of the CDR3: TGTGCCACCAGCAGGGGGACAGAAGAGACCCAGTACTTC.

A single count supports this clone. The rearrangement uses TRBV9 and TRBJ1-2; D uncertain. Between the trimmed V and J ends, which lost 4 bases and 7 bases, there was a span of 2 bases. Germline values: CDR1 SGDLS, CDR2 YYNGEE. This CDR3 is built from 9 residues. The CDR3 spells CASSPGYTF. CDR3 nucleotide sequence: TGTGCCAGCAGCCCTGGCTACACCTTC.

The table lists this clone with a few counts. The chain joins TRBV4-1 to TRBJ1-4; weak D call: TRBD1 (6 bases). This CDR3 contains 16 residues. The V end lost 2 bases, the J end lost 2 bases, and 12 bases lay between the germline ends. The germline V gene encodes CDR1 MGHRA and CDR2 YSYEKL. The CDR3 spells CASSQPYRATNEKLFF. DNA for the CDR3: TGCGCCAGCAGCCAACCCTACAGGGCCACTAATGAAAAACTGTTTTTT.

The CDR3 loop is CASSPELASTYEQYF. DNA of the CDR3: TGCGCCAGCAGTCCCGAGCTAGCGTCAACCTACGAGCAGTACTTC. This chain uses TRBV5-1 with TRBJ2-7; D might be TRBD2 (6 bases). From germline, CDR1 is SGHRS and CDR2 YFSETQ. This CDR3 comprises 15 residues. V dropped 5 bases and J dropped 2 bases, with 17 bases sitting between them.

This chain connects TRBV7-6 to TRBJ1-5; D gene unclear. The germline V and J ends were trimmed by 1 base and 6 bases, with 13 bases remaining between them. Germline V gene sequence: CDR1 SGHVS, CDR2 FNYEAQ. This CDR3 has 15 amino acids. The CDR3 region is CASSLGAGSSQPQHF. Written as DNA, the CDR3 is TGTGCCAGCAGCTTAGGAGCGGGGTCCTCTCAGCCCCAGCATTTT.

The chain is built from TRBV15 and TRBJ2-7, with TRBD1 matching over 11 bases. Germline V CDR1 and CDR2: LNHNV, YYDKDF (reference sequence). The CDR3 runs 17 residues. Trimming removed 0 bases from V and 3 bases from J; junction bases left unmatched: 7. The CDR3, as DNA: TGTGCCACCAGCAGAGACTCCGGGACAGGGGGGCACTACGAGCAGTACTTC. It specifies CATSRDSGTGGHYEQYF.

J is TRBJ2-5 and V is TRBV6-6; D is perhaps TRBD1 (6 bases). Trimming pared 5 bases from V and 5 bases from J, leaving 9 bases between. CDR1 MNHNY and CDR2 SVGAGI come from the germline V gene (reference sequence). CDR3 length: 12 amino acids. The CDR3 reads CASSGQSETQYF. The CDR3 bases are TGTGCCAGCAGTGGACAGTCGGAGACCCAGTACTTC.

The chain employs TRBV5-1 and TRBJ1-2, with 9 bases aligning to TRBD1. Trimming cost V 4 bases and J 4 bases; bases outside gene matches: 11. Germline V gene sequence: CDR1 SGHRS, CDR2 YFSETQ. The CDR3 is 16 residues long. CDR3 amino acids: CASSPGQGLIGYGYTF. The CDR3 bases are TGCGCCAGCAGCCCCGGACAGGGGCTTATAGGCTATGGCTACACCTTC.

The V call is TRBV2, the J call TRBJ1-3; 7 bases align to TRBD1. The CDR3 spans 15 residues. In germline, CDR1 is SNHLY, CDR2 FYNNEI. Trimming took 4 bases from V and 4 from J; bases not matched to a gene: 7. The CDR3 DNA reads as TGTGCCAGCAGTGCGGACAGGATAACGGGAAACACCATATATTTT. The encoded protein is CASSADRITGNTIYF.

The chain recombines TRBV11-2 with TRBJ2-6; the D is unclear. The CDR3 runs 15 residues. Germline V CDR1 and CDR2: SGHAT, FQNNGV. Trimming pared 4 bases from V and 0 bases from J, leaving 7 bases between. DNA for the CDR3: TGTGCCAGCAGCTCGACTCGCTCTGGGGCCAACGTCCTGACTTTC. Residues: CASSSTRSGANVLTF.

Comments on this clone: This CDR3 is also generated by other DNA sequences in the sample. The chain employs TRBV19 and TRBJ1-5, with D maybe TRBD1 (5 bases). In germline, CDR1 is LNHDA, CDR2 SQIVND (reference sequence). The CDR3 has 12 amino acids. The ends were cut back, 8 bases at V and 1 base at J, with 6 bases in the middle. CDR3 in amino acids: CASRDSNQPQHF. The CDR3 nucleotides are TGTGCCAGTCGGGACAGCAATCAGCCCCAGCATTTT.

The sample holds one count of this clone. Here the CDR3 reads CASSQTGGNTGELFF. CDR3 nucleotide sequence: TGTGCCAGCAGCCAGACAGGGGGGAACACCGGGGAGCTGTTTTTT. This chain connects TRBV7-6 to TRBJ2-2; 9 nucleotides line up with TRBD1. V dropped 5 bases and J dropped 1; count of bases not matched to a gene: 2. This CDR3 region has 15 residues. Germline V gene lookup returns CDR1 SGHVS and CDR2 FNYEAQ.

This clone was seen a single time. The chain has TRBV5-6 and TRBJ2-3, with no clear D. CDR1 and CDR2 (germline): SGHDT, YYEEEE. The V and J ends lost 7 bases and 2 bases respectively, with 11 bases between them. CDR3 length: 13 amino acids. CDR3 residues: CASCTRNTDTQYF. The CDR3 region has the DNA TGTGCCAGCTGCACGAGAAACACAGATACGCAGTATTTT.

The V call is TRBV30, the J call TRBJ1-1; 10 positions match TRBD1. V was pared by 5 bases and J by 7 bases, with 7 bases of the junction left unmatched. In germline, CDR1 is GTSNPN, CDR2 SVGIG (reference sequence). CDR3 length equals 13 residues. CDR3 coding DNA: TGTGCCTGGCCTCTCGGGACAGGGGATGAAGCTTTCTTT. Translation gives CAWPLGTGDEAFF.

Only one count was recorded for this clone. The chain is built from TRBV28 and TRBJ2-4, with 7 bases fitting TRBD1. This CDR3 contains 17 residues. CDR1 and CDR2 (germline): MDHEN, SYDVKM. V was clipped by 6 bases and J by 0 bases; unmatched bases: 11. The CDR3 DNA follows: TGTGCCAGCAGGGGGACAGTCGATGGAGGAGCCAAAAACATTCAGTACTTC. Amino acids: CASRGTVDGGAKNIQYF. The variable domain in full, completed from reference TRBV28 and TRBJ2-4, reads DVKVTQSSRYLVKRTGEKVFLECVQDMDHENMFWYRQDPGLGLRLIYFSYDVKMKEKGDIPEGYSVSREKKERFSLILESASTNQTSMYLCASRGTVDGGAKNIQYFGAGTRLSVL.

In this sample, this clone turned up once. The chain joins TRBV18 to TRBJ1-2; D may be TRBD1 (5 bases). The V gene's germline CDR1 is KGHSH and CDR2 LQKENI. Trimming left V 2 bases short and J 4 bases short, with 11 bases between. This CDR3 is 14 amino acids long. The CDR3 nucleotides read TGTGCCAGCTCACCAGACCAGGGACCCTATGGCTACACCTTC. As protein: CASSPDQGPYGYTF.

This clone was seen once. The J gene is TRBJ2-5, the V gene TRBV29-1, with D unclear. The CDR3 spans 12 residues. The germline V and J ends were trimmed by 5 bases and 5 bases, with 12 bases remaining between them. Germline CDR1 SQVTM, CDR2 ANQGSEA. CDR3 sequence reads: CSVPDTGETQYF. The CDR3 DNA reads TGCAGCGTTCCCGACACCGGGGAGACCCAGTACTTC.